Below, 17 T cell receptor beta chains from the same sample are listed, as sequenced in a study of CD8 T cells in ankylosing spondylitis. Study-wide points: The study identified a TCR beta motif of under ten highly homologous variants that appeared characteristic of ankylosing spondylitis blood.

Their antigens remain unidentified. TCRdb re-called the 5' RACE reads through MiXCR, storing one row per CDR3 protein. The sample lists around 770,000 distinct CDR3 sequences; about 11% were seen once. The sequencing sample was made of blood, either unsorted or a sorted T cell fraction (not recorded which). Receptors were obtained from a male donor with ankylosing spondylitis.

This clonotype was observed a few times. V is TRBV7-2 and J is TRBJ1-1, with D unclear. V lost 0 bases and J lost 0, with 8 bases in between. There are 15 residues in the CDR3. Germline values: CDR1 SGHTA, CDR2 FQGNSA. CDR3 nucleotide sequence: TGTGCCAGCAGCTTAGCACCTATCGTGAACACTGAAGCTTTCTTT. It specifies CASSLAPIVNTEAFF.

The V gene is TRBV4-1, the J gene TRBJ2-7; a weak D match, TRBD1 (6 bases). CDR1 MGHRA and CDR2 YSYEKL come from the germline V gene. This CDR3 region has 14 residues. V lost 3 bases to trimming and J lost 5 bases, with 14 bases between them. In nucleotides, the CDR3 is TGCGCCAGCAGCCACAGGGGTATCGGCCACGAGCAGTACTTC. It codes for CASSHRGIGHEQYF.

The chain is built from TRBV4-3 and TRBJ1-4, with a possible D match to TRBD1 (6 bases). The CDR3 covers 17 residues. V gave up 0 bases and J gave up 2 bases, with 13 bases separating them. Germline V gives CDR1 LGHNA, CDR2 YSLEER. CDR3 nucleotide sequence: TGCGCCAGCAGCCAAGATGCTCCCCAGGGGACTAATGAAAAACTGTTTTTT. Translated: CASSQDAPQGTNEKLFF.

The rearrangement uses TRBV25-1 and TRBJ2-7; D uncertain. Germline CDR1 MGHDK, CDR2 SYGVNS. Deletions cut 10 bases from V and 2 bases from J, with 18 bases between. The CDR3 length is 14 residues. The CDR3 nucleotides are TGTGCCACCGCTGGTATAAGCATAACCTACGAGCAGTACTTC. Protein sequence: CATAGISITYEQYF.

V gene TRBV10-3 combines with J gene TRBJ2-2; D may be TRBD1 (5 bases). Germline V CDR1 and CDR2: ENHRY, SYGVKD. This CDR3 has 13 residues. V lost 7 bases to trimming and J lost 5 bases, with 11 bases between them. DNA of the CDR3: TGTGCCATCACCGGGCAGGGTACCGGGGAGCTGTTTTTT. This translates into CAITGQGTGELFF.

Many counts were recorded for this clonotype. The V gene is TRBV7-3, the J gene TRBJ2-1, with a tentative D call TRBD1 (5 bases). Germline V gene sequence: CDR1 SGHTA, CDR2 FQGTGA. This CDR3 is 15 amino acids long. Trimming stripped 0 bases from V and 7 bases from J, with 13 bases between. This CDR3 reads CASSLTAVNRNEQFF. Here the CDR3 DNA reads TGTGCCAGCAGCTTAACGGCGGTTAACAGGAATGAGCAGTTCTTC.

In this sample, this clonotype turned up a few times. CDR3 sequence reads: CRVYSGATDTQYF. The CDR3 DNA sequence: TGCAGGGTATATTCAGGGGCCACAGATACGCAGTATTTT. The V and J genes are TRBV20-1 and TRBJ2-3, with a tentative D call TRBD1 (6 bases). CDR3 length: 13 residues. CDR1 is DFQATT and CDR2 is SNEGSKA in the germline V gene (reference sequence).

This clonotype was seen a few times. The V call is TRBV7-2, the J call TRBJ1-1; D remains ambiguous. This CDR3 comprises 14 residues. Trimming took 5 bases from V and 1 from J, leaving 11 bases between them. Germline V CDR1 and CDR2: SGHTA, FQGNSA. CDR3: CASSLRARNTEAFF. For the CDR3, the DNA is TGTGCCAGCAGCCTTCGGGCAAGGAACACTGAAGCTTTCTTT.

The chain employs TRBV6-2 or TRBV6-3 and TRBJ2-5; TRBD2 is a possible D gene (5 bases). Germline V gene lookup returns CDR1 MNHEY and CDR2 SVGEGT. V lost 7 bases, J lost 5 bases, and 20 bases lay in between. This CDR3 contains 15 residues. CDR3 sequence (DNA): TGTGCCAGCACCTCTGAGAGGCCTAGCAGCGAGACCCAGTACTTC. Its translation is CASTSERPSSETQYF.

CDR3 sequence: CASSSGGSRGETQYF. The CDR3 nucleotides read TGTGCCAGCAGTTCCGGTGGGAGCCGGGGCGAGACCCAGTACTTC. The V gene is TRBV6-2 or TRBV6-3, the J gene TRBJ2-5; D is perhaps TRBD1 or TRBD2 (5 bases each). Germline V CDR1 and CDR2: MNHEY, SVGEGT. The CDR3 extends over 15 amino acids. Deletions cut 4 bases from V and 5 bases from J, with 17 bases between.

The chain has TRBV9 and TRBJ1-5, with D uncertain. The length of the CDR3 is 14 residues. V lost 0 bases, J lost 4 bases, and 8 bases lay in between. Germline CDR1 reads SGDLS; CDR2 reads YYNGEE. CDR3 protein: CASSVAAVNQPQHF. The CDR3 nucleotides are TGTGCCAGCAGCGTAGCGGCAGTGAATCAGCCCCAGCATTTT. The whole variable domain, filled in from reference TRBV9 and TRBJ1-5, reads DSGVTQTPKHLITATGQRVTLRCSPRSGDLSVYWYQQSLDQGLQFLIQYYNGEERAKGNILERFSAQQFPDLHSELNLSSLELGDSALYFCASSVAAVNQPQHFGDGTRLSIL.

This sequence joins TRBV4-3 and TRBJ2-4; tentatively, D is TRBD2 (8 bases). Germline loops: CDR1 LGHNA, CDR2 YSLEER. The CDR3 totals 15 residues. V lost 5 bases, J lost 7 bases, and 18 bases lay in between. The CDR3 sequence is CASSSDRAGGNIQYF. CDR3 nucleotides: TGCGCCAGCAGCTCTGACAGGGCGGGGGGCAACATTCAGTACTTC.

This clonotype was picked up a small number of times. The CDR3 coding sequence is TGTGCCAGCAGTTTAAACACAATTAACTATGGCTACACCTTC. As protein: CASSLNTINYGYTF. The gene calls are TRBV28 and TRBJ1-2; no clear D. The CDR3 is 14 amino acids. Between the trimmed V and J ends, which lost 2 bases and 1 base, there was a span of 8 bases. Germline CDR1 is MDHEN and CDR2 is SYDVKM.

This clonotype occurred a few times. V usage is TRBV7-2 and J usage is TRBJ2-2; tentative D call: TRBD2 (6 bases). CDR3 size: 13 residues. Between the trimmed V and J ends, which lost 4 bases and 10 bases, there was a span of 13 bases. Germline-derived CDR1 and CDR2 are SGHTA and FQGNSA. CDR3 in amino acids: CASSWDWPAELFF. DNA for the CDR3: TGTGCCAGCAGCTGGGACTGGCCGGCGGAGCTGTTTTTT.

The chain links TRBV29-1 to TRBJ1-4; D is possibly TRBD1 (5 bases). V was clipped by 7 bases and J by 5 bases, with 11 bases between them. Looked up from germline, CDR1 is SQVTM and CDR2 is ANQGSEA. The length of the CDR3 is 12 residues. CDR3 protein: CSGKGRNEKLFF. The CDR3 DNA reads as TGCAGCGGGAAGGGGAGGAATGAAAAACTGTTTTTT.

This clonotype was detected a few times. CDR3 DNA sequence: TGCGCCAGCAGCTTACTAGCGGACCTCACAGATACGCAGTATTTT. Amino acid sequence: CASSLLADLTDTQYF. V gene TRBV5-1 combines with J gene TRBJ2-3; the match to TRBD2 covers 8 bases. V dropped 2 bases and J dropped 2; count of bases not matched to a gene: 4. The germline V gene has CDR1 SGHRS and CDR2 YFSETQ. The CDR3 sequence is 15 residues long.

In this sample, this clonotype turned up many times. The V and J genes are TRBV10-2 and TRBJ1-2, with 7 positions matching TRBD1. Germline-derived CDR1 and CDR2 are WSHSY and SAAADI. This CDR3 is 13 amino acids long. V lost 3 bases and J lost 7; bases outside the gene matches: 5. The CDR3 here is CASSDHEGAGYTF. CDR3 bases: TGCGCCAGCAGTGATCACGAGGGGGCTGGCTACACCTTC.